There are many counts of the clone carrying this T cell receptor beta chain. What it recognizes is unknown. This specimen belongs to a study of T-cell memory formation after mild COVID-19. About the study: TCR clusters mostly belonged to single donors. Study results and caveats: Confirmation of SARS-CoV-2 specificity was lacking for second-wave clones peaking day 37. Some clones that responded were present in memory (sampled pre-infection), which suggests cross-reactive memory joined.

Per germline, CDR1 LGHNA and CDR2 YSLEER. The CDR3 runs 19 residues. The V segment lost 4 bases and the J segment 4 bases; nucleotides outside the gene matches: 16. One entry per CDR3 protein results from TCRdb running MiXCR on the 5' RACE reads. The table lists some 120,000 distinct CDR3 sequences, 5% to 6.5% of them singletons. The chain links TRBV4-3 to TRBJ2-1, with 10 bases that match TRBD2. Sequencing was done on a sample of PBMCs or a T cell subset sorted from them (not recorded which). This TCR came from an adult woman who had mild COVID-19 (a few samples of this study predate the infection). Cell type and time point are not known. This CDR3 reads CASSRGASGSISVYNEQFF. The DNA for the CDR3 is TGCGCCAGCAGCCGCGGGGCTAGCGGGAGCATCTCGGTTTACAATGAGCAGTTCTTC.